Following are 30 T cell receptor beta chains from one sample sequenced in a study of blood T cell repertoires in COVID-19. This table comes from immunoSEQ multiplex PCR, and its TCRdb copy is limited to in-frame clones, with some not included. The data show fewer than 200,000 clones, about nine tenths seen once. Sequencing used peripheral blood. All receptors derive from an older woman who had recovered from COVID-19.

The CDR3 DNA sequence: TGTGCCAGCAGTCGGGTGACAGGGGGCTCTGAAGCTTTCTTT. Translation gives CASSRVTGGSEAFF. This chain joins TRBV3-1 (or the pseudogene TRBV3-2) and TRBJ1-1, with 10 bases that match TRBD1. In germline, CDR1 is LGHDT, CDR2 YNNKEL (reference sequence). The trim removed 6 bases at V and 6 bases at J, leaving 7 bases unmatched. The CDR3 consists of 14 residues.

The gene calls are TRBV27 and TRBJ1-2; 7 bases are shared with TRBD1. Germline assignment: CDR1 MNHEY and CDR2 SMNVEV (reference sequence). CDR3 length: 13 amino acids. Losses at the gene ends were 6 bases for V and 8 bases for J; bases not matched to a gene: 9. The chain's CDR3 is CASRPRGHGGYTF. The CDR3 coding sequence is TGTGCCAGCAGGCCAAGGGGGCATGGAGGCTACACCTTC.

This clone was seen a handful of times. The CDR3 spells CASSPLGTNYGYTF. CDR3 DNA: TGTGCCAGCAGTCCACTCGGTACTAACTATGGCTACACCTTC. This chain connects TRBV6-5 to TRBJ1-2; D not resolved. CDR3 length equals 14 residues. Trimming removed 5 bases from V and 0 bases from J, with 10 bases in between. In germline, CDR1 is MNHEY, CDR2 SVGAGI.

This chain joins TRBV5-1 and TRBJ1-4; TRBD1 might be the D (5 bases). The CDR3 consists of 14 residues. Trimming left V 1 base short and J 4 bases short, with 8 bases between. Looked up from germline, CDR1 is SGHRS and CDR2 is YFSETQ. CDR3 sequence: CASSLLQGNEKLFF. The CDR3 region has the DNA TGCGCCAGCAGCTTGCTGCAGGGTAATGAAAAACTGTTTTTT. Drawing the rest from reference TRBV5-1 and TRBJ1-4, the complete variable domain is KAGVTQTPRYLIKTRGQQVTLSCSPISGHRSVSWYQQTPGQGLQFLFEYFSETQRNKGNFPGRFSGRQFSNSRSEMNVSTLELGDSALYLCASSLLQGNEKLFFGSGTQLSVL.

The gene calls are TRBV27 and TRBJ1-1; D uncertain. Germline CDR1 MNHEY, CDR2 SMNVEV (reference sequence). The CDR3 is made up of 15 amino acids. Trimming shortened V by 7 bases and J by 0 bases, and 15 bases separated the two germline ends. The DNA for the CDR3 is TGTGCCAGCAAACCTAGGCGGGGTTTGAACACTGAAGCTTTCTTT. Its protein is CASKPRRGLNTEAFF.

The chain recombines TRBV27 with TRBJ1-5, with D perhaps TRBD1 (5 bases). The CDR3 is 16 residues long. V lost 6 bases and J 2 bases, leaving 17 bases between the germline ends. Germline V lookup: CDR1 MNHEY, CDR2 SMNVEV (reference sequence). CDR3 DNA: TGTGCCAGCAGCCAAACTAAGGAGACAGGCAATCAGCCCCAGCATTTT. It specifies CASSQTKETGNQPQHF.

This rearrangement joins TRBV27 to TRBJ1-5; TRBD1 might be the D (6 bases). Germline CDR1 and CDR2: MNHEY and SMNVEV (reference sequence). CDR3 length: 14 residues. V was pared by 6 bases and J by 5 bases, with 14 bases between. CDR3 DNA sequence: TGTGCCAGCAGCCAGGGGCGGGAGTATCAGCCCCAGCATTTT. This sequence encodes CASSQGREYQPQHF.

The chain combines TRBV2 with TRBJ2-2, with D perhaps matching TRBD2 (6 bases). The CDR3 is 15 amino acids. Looked up from germline, CDR1 is SNHLY and CDR2 is FYNNEI. V lost 6 bases to trimming and J lost 4 bases, with 15 bases between them. The CDR3 reads CASSPEKGGTGELFF. CDR3 sequence (DNA): TGTGCCAGCAGCCCGGAAAAGGGAGGCACCGGGGAGCTGTTTTTT.

The CDR3 sequence is CASSFPPQGSLNEQFF. The CDR3 DNA sequence: TGCGCCAGCAGCTTCCCTCCACAGGGGAGCCTCAATGAGCAGTTCTTC. This sequence joins TRBV4-1 and TRBJ2-1; TRBD1 matches at 7 bases. The CDR3 extends over 16 amino acids. Trimming at V came to 5 bases and at J to 6 bases, leaving 13 bases not matched to a gene. Germline assignment: CDR1 MGHRA and CDR2 YSYEKL.

The V call is TRBV4-2, the J call TRBJ2-1; unclear D gene. Trimming left V 4 bases short and J 4 bases short, with 5 bases between. Germline V gene lookup returns CDR1 LGHNA and CDR2 YNFKEQ. This CDR3 region has 12 residues. CDR3 region: CASSLFYNEQFF. CDR3 DNA sequence: TGTGCCAGCAGCCTATTTTACAATGAGCAGTTCTTC.

The chain has TRBV11-2 and TRBJ2-4; no clear D. Germline CDR1 is SGHAT and CDR2 is FQNNGV. CDR3 length: 12 amino acids. Trimming removed 2 bases at V and 6 bases at J, with 5 bases between. The CDR3 DNA reads TGTGCCAGCAGCTTAACGGGAAACATTCAGTACTTC. Its protein product is CASSLTGNIQYF.

The chain combines TRBV6-5 with TRBJ2-7, with D hard to call. CDR3 length: 14 amino acids. Trimming removed 7 bases from V and 2 bases from J, with 15 bases in between. Germline lookup yields CDR1 MNHEY and CDR2 SVGAGI. The CDR3 reads CASTVEAPTYEQYF. The CDR3 DNA reads TGTGCCAGCACCGTCGAGGCCCCCACCTACGAGCAGTACTTC.

The rearrangement links TRBV28 to TRBJ2-4, with 9 nucleotides matching TRBD2. CDR3 length: 15 residues. J was trimmed by 0 bases and V by 6 bases; bases with no gene match: 3. CDR1 is MDHEN, CDR2 SYDVKM, per germline. The CDR3, as DNA: TGTGCCAGCAGCTTAGCGGGGGTAGCCAAAAACATTCAGTACTTC. It translates to CASSLAGVAKNIQYF.

The chain combines TRBV7-9 with TRBJ1-2; perhaps TRBD1 as D (5 bases). Between the trimmed V and J ends, which lost 6 bases and 7 bases, there was a span of 15 bases. Germline loops: CDR1 SEHNR, CDR2 FQNEAQ (reference sequence). The CDR3 contains 13 residues. CDR3 residues: CASRPGTAGGYTF. DNA of the CDR3: TGTGCCAGCAGACCCGGGACTGCCGGTGGCTACACCTTC. Filled out from reference TRBV7-9 and TRBJ1-2, the complete variable domain reads DTGVSQNPRHKITKRGQNVTFRCDPISEHNRLYWYRQTLGQGPEFLTYFQNEAQLEKSRLLSDRFSAERPKGSFSTLEIQRTEQGDSAMYLCASRPGTAGGYTFGSGTRLTVV.

This chain connects TRBV21-1 to TRBJ1-2; no check of the table's D call, TRBD1, against the DNA was made. TRBV21-1 corresponds to a pseudogene. The CDR3 consists of 17 residues. CDR3 sequence: CASSKGRTGPEDYGYTF. CDR3 nucleotides: TGTGCCAGCAGCAAAGGTAGGACAGGACCCGAGGACTATGGCTACACCTTC.

This clone was picked up many times. The chain has TRBV7-9 and TRBJ2-1; weak D call: TRBD2 (5 bases). This CDR3 has 14 amino acids. Per the germline V gene, CDR1 is SEHNR and CDR2 is FQNEAQ (reference sequence). V lost 5 bases, J lost 4 bases, and 12 bases lay in between. The CDR3 loop is CASSQGLRYNEQFF. Written as DNA, the CDR3 is TGTGCCAGCAGCCAAGGACTGAGATACAATGAGCAGTTCTTC.

This rearrangement joins TRBV5-1 to TRBJ2-4; a possible D gene is TRBD1 (6 bases). The CDR3 runs 16 residues. V was shortened by 4 bases and J by 3 bases, with 17 bases between the two germline ends. Germline V gene data show CDR1 as SGHRS and CDR2 as YFSETQ. The CDR3 protein is CASSTTTGFVKNIQYF. The CDR3 DNA reads as TGCGCCAGCAGCACAACCACAGGGTTCGTCAAAAACATTCAGTACTTC.

The chain carries TRBV11-2 and TRBJ2-4, with D maybe TRBD1 (5 bases). The CDR3 has 14 residues. V was shortened by 1 base and J by 9 bases, with 13 bases between the two germline ends. The germline gives CDR1 SGHAT, CDR2 FQNNGV. The CDR3 DNA follows: TGTGCCAGCAGCTTAGTTGGGGCAGGGTCCATTCAGTACTTC. It specifies CASSLVGAGSIQYF. Full variable domain (rest looked up from reference TRBV11-2 and TRBJ2-4): EAGVAQSPRYKIIEKRQSVAFWCNPISGHATLYWYQQILGQGPKLLIQFQNNGVVDDSQLPKDRFSAERLKGVDSTLKIQPAKLEDSAVYLCASSLVGAGSIQYFGAGTRLSVL.

This chain joins TRBV18 and TRBJ1-3, with 7 nucleotides matching TRBD1. The length of the CDR3 is 15 residues. Germline V gives CDR1 KGHSH, CDR2 LQKENI. V trimming: 5 bases; J trimming: 4 bases; junction bases outside the gene matches: 8. The CDR3 sequence is CASSSQQGTGNTIYF. The DNA for the CDR3 is TGTGCCAGCTCATCGCAACAGGGGACGGGAAACACCATATATTTT.

J is TRBJ2-2 and V is TRBV28, with D possibly matching TRBD2 (6 bases). Trimming shortened V by 3 bases and J by 4 bases, and 12 bases separated the two germline ends. Germline V CDR1 and CDR2: MDHEN, SYDVKM. The length of the CDR3 is 15 residues. The CDR3: CASSFGGYGTGELFF. CDR3 coding DNA: TGTGCCAGCAGTTTCGGAGGGTATGGCACCGGGGAGCTGTTTTTT.

This clone occurred a few times. The CDR3 spells CASSLGGLRGVNTEAFF. In DNA, the CDR3 is TGCGCCAGCAGCTTGGGAGGGCTGCGGGGGGTGAACACTGAAGCTTTCTTT. V and J are TRBV5-1 and TRBJ1-1, with D possibly matching TRBD1 (5 bases). CDR1 is SGHRS, CDR2 YFSETQ, per germline. The CDR3 runs to 17 residues. V lost 0 bases, J lost 0 bases, and 15 bases lay in between.

This chain links TRBV7-9 with TRBJ1-3; D not resolved. V lost 2 bases and J lost 2, with 10 bases in between. Looked up from germline, CDR1 is SEHNR and CDR2 is FQNEAQ (reference sequence). The CDR3 is 15 residues long. As DNA, the CDR3 is TGTGCCAGCAGCTTACGGGAGTTTGCTGGAAACACCATATATTTT. Translated, it gives CASSLREFAGNTIYF.

The chain carries TRBV15 and TRBJ2-1; TRBD1 agrees at 9 bases. This CDR3 contains 17 residues. V shed 3 bases, J shed 0 bases, and the junction held 6 bases outside the gene matches. From germline, CDR1 is LNHNV and CDR2 YYDKDF (reference sequence). This CDR3 is CATSRDRGGLSYNEQFF. DNA of the CDR3: TGTGCCACCAGCAGGGACAGGGGCGGACTCTCCTACAATGAGCAGTTCTTC.

The V gene is TRBV6-5, the J gene TRBJ1-6; TRBD1 might be the D (5 bases). Per germline, CDR1 MNHEY and CDR2 SVGAGI. The CDR3 has 14 amino acids. V gave up 7 bases and J gave up 4 bases, with 11 bases separating them. The CDR3 coding sequence is TGTGCCAGCAACCTACAGGATTATAATTCACCCCTCCACTTT. Translation: CASNLQDYNSPLHF.

The chain combines TRBV7-9 with TRBJ1-2; tentative D call: TRBD1 (6 bases). In germline, CDR1 is SEHNR, CDR2 FQNEAQ (reference sequence). Trimming shortened V by 6 bases and J by 1 base, and 15 bases separated the two germline ends. The CDR3 sequence is 15 residues long. The CDR3 reads CASRSGDTDNYGYTF. For the CDR3, the DNA is TGTGCCAGCAGGTCAGGGGACACTGATAACTATGGCTACACCTTC.

This clone was detected only a few times. The chain uses TRBV5-4 and TRBJ1-4; D is perhaps TRBD1 (5 bases). The CDR3 totals 14 residues. With 0 bases removed from V and 7 bases from J, the gap between germline ends came to 10 bases. Per the germline V gene, CDR1 is SGHNT and CDR2 is YYREEE (reference sequence). CDR3 DNA: TGTGCCAGCAGCTTGGTAGGGGTTGGTGAAAAACTGTTTTTT. This translates into CASSLVGVGEKLFF.

The chain carries TRBV30 and TRBJ2-1; 7 nucleotides align to TRBD2. The CDR3 has 16 amino acids. Germline V CDR1 and CDR2: GTSNPN, SVGIG (reference sequence). Losses at the gene ends were 3 bases for V and 1 base for J; bases not matched to a gene: 9. The CDR3 DNA follows: TGTGCCTGGAGCCATGGTTGGGGGGGGTCCTACAATGAGCAGTTCTTC. Translation: CAWSHGWGGSYNEQFF.

The gene calls are TRBV19 and TRBJ1-2; D call uncertain. This CDR3 is built from 14 residues. Trimming shortened V by 6 bases and J by 7 bases, and 18 bases separated the two germline ends. Germline V lookup: CDR1 LNHDA, CDR2 SQIVND (reference sequence). The CDR3 DNA follows: TGTGCCAGTAGCGAAACAGCGGACGGCATTGGCTACACCTTC. Encoded protein: CASSETADGIGYTF. The full variable domain, rest sourced from reference TRBV19 and TRBJ1-2, is DGGITQSPKYLFRKEGQNVTLSCEQNLNHDAMYWYRQDPGQGLRLIYYSQIVNDFQKGDIAEGYSVSREKKESFPLTVTSAQKNPTAFYLCASSETADGIGYTFGSGTRLTVV.

The chain couples TRBV6-4 to TRBJ2-3, with a possible D match to TRBD1 (6 bases). The length of the CDR3 is 14 residues. CDR1 and CDR2 from the germline V gene are MRHNA and SNTAGT. Trimming pared 9 bases from V and 2 bases from J, leaving 15 bases between. In nucleotides, the CDR3 is TGTGCCAGGAACCGGGACACCCCCACAGATACGCAGTATTTT. Its translation: CARNRDTPTDTQYF.

This rearrangement joins TRBV28 to TRBJ1-6, with 9 bases fitting TRBD1. Germline CDR1 MDHEN, CDR2 SYDVKM. J gave up 9 bases and V 5 bases, and 8 bases lay outside the gene matches. The CDR3 covers 15 residues. The CDR3 DNA reads as TGTGCCAGCAGTCCCCGACAGGGGGGGGCTTCACCCCTCCACTTT. Its translation: CASSPRQGGASPLHF.